The next 31 T cell receptor beta chains were all read from a single sample in a study of post-analysis software for immune sequencing data. Their specific antigens are unknown. Whole-study results and caveats: Relative to controls, patients had 4 or 5 TRBV segments at higher frequency, with TRBV5-6, TRBV5-1 and TRBV20-1 among these.

Carried by the TCR beta cDNA libraries were unique molecular identifiers. TCRdb called the PCR reads again in MiXCR, with one record for every CDR3 protein. The profile shows 350,000 to 500,000 distinct CDR3 sequences, less than 40% of them singletons. The sequenced material came from blood. The receptors shown here come from a girl aged 2 to 10 with multiple sclerosis.

The chain is built from TRBV28 and TRBJ2-5, with D possibly being TRBD1 (6 bases). Per germline, CDR1 MDHEN and CDR2 SYDVKM. The CDR3 consists of 16 residues. V lost 5 bases to trimming and J lost 1 base, with 17 bases between them. DNA for the CDR3: TGTGCCAGCAGTCGCGGTGGGGGCCGCTTCCAAGAGACCCAGTACTTC. Protein product: CASSRGGGRFQETQYF.

This clonotype turned up a few times. The rearrangement links TRBV6-5 to TRBJ2-7; TRBD2 aligns across 8 bases. Germline V CDR1 and CDR2: MNHEY, SVGAGI. Trimming at V came to 0 bases and at J to 3 bases, leaving 13 bases not matched to a gene. The CDR3 spans 18 residues. The CDR3 sequence: CASSYSFRTSLPSYEQYF. As DNA, the CDR3 is TGTGCCAGCAGTTACTCGTTTAGGACTAGCCTTCCAAGCTACGAGCAGTACTTC.

The chain uses TRBV7-2 and TRBJ2-1; 8 nucleotides match TRBD2. CDR3 length: 15 amino acids. With V trimmed by 4 bases and J by 9 bases, 11 bases remained unmatched. Germline V gene lookup returns CDR1 SGHTA and CDR2 FQGNSA. CDR3 sequence (DNA): TGTGCCAGCAGCTCCTATAGCGGGGCCCACTCTGAGCAGTTCTTC. Translating it yields CASSSYSGAHSEQFF.

This clonotype occurred a few times. The chain employs TRBV7-9 and TRBJ2-5, with 7 nucleotides matching TRBD1. J gave up 0 bases and V 7 bases, and 11 bases lay outside the gene matches. The CDR3 covers 16 residues. Germline V gene data show CDR1 as SEHNR and CDR2 as FQNEAQ (reference sequence). The CDR3 here is CASMRAQGLNQETQYF. CDR3 sequence (DNA): TGTGCCAGCATGAGGGCACAGGGGTTGAACCAAGAGACCCAGTACTTC.

The chain links TRBV7-6 to TRBJ1-5, with 7 bases that match TRBD1. The germline gives CDR1 SGHVS, CDR2 FNYEAQ. V lost 5 bases, J lost 1 base, and 5 bases stayed unmatched. This CDR3 is 15 amino acids long. CDR3 in DNA: TGTGCCAGCAGCCTCAGGGGGGGGAGCAATCAGCCCCAGCATTTT. Translation: CASSLRGGSNQPQHF.

The rearrangement links TRBV29-1 to TRBJ1-2, with 8 bases identical to TRBD1. There are 17 residues in the CDR3. Germline loops: CDR1 SQVTM, CDR2 ANQGSEA. The trim removed 3 bases at V and 4 bases at J, leaving 16 bases unmatched. CDR3 sequence: CSVDIRGPGQDFYGYTF. CDR3 DNA: TGCAGCGTTGATATACGGGGCCCGGGACAGGATTTCTATGGCTACACCTTC.

The chain is built from TRBV24-1 and TRBJ2-1; D remains unclear. The CDR3 has 14 residues. V lost 3 bases, J lost 6 bases, and 11 bases lay in between. Looked up from germline, CDR1 is KGHDR and CDR2 is SFDVKD. The CDR3 reads CATSDGEVFNEQFF. Here the CDR3 DNA reads TGTGCCACCAGTGATGGAGAGGTATTCAATGAGCAGTTCTTC.

V is TRBV29-1 and J is TRBJ2-1, with TRBD2 identical over 8 bases. The length of the CDR3 is 16 residues. Germline V gives CDR1 SQVTM, CDR2 ANQGSEA. V was clipped by 4 bases and J by 4 bases; unmatched bases: 12. CDR3 in DNA: TGCAGCGTTGGATCCCCTCGGGGGGGGTTGTACAATGAGCAGTTCTTC. This translates into CSVGSPRGGLYNEQFF.

The CDR3 region has the DNA TGTGCCAGCCGGAGGAGGACAGGCAATCAGCCCCAGCATTTT. The encoded protein is CASRRRTGNQPQHF. The chain employs TRBV12-3 or TRBV12-4 and TRBJ1-5; possibly TRBD1 for D (6 bases). Trimming stripped 8 bases from V and 2 bases from J, with 13 bases between. This CDR3 is 14 amino acids long.

The J gene is TRBJ2-2, the V gene TRBV20-1; a weak D match, TRBD1 (6 bases). Trimming removed 6 bases at V and 3 bases at J, with 14 bases between. Germline V gene lookup returns CDR1 DFQATT and CDR2 SNEGSKA (reference sequence). This CDR3 has 14 residues. CDR3 in DNA: TGCAGTGCCGCACAGGGTAGCCACACCGGGGAGCTGTTTTTT. Translated, it gives CSAAQGSHTGELFF.

This clonotype was counted between two and nine times. J is TRBJ2-5 and V is TRBV4-2; 10 bases agree with TRBD2. The V segment lost 0 bases and the J segment 5 bases; nucleotides outside the gene matches: 6. The CDR3 is 16 residues long. CDR1 is LGHNA and CDR2 is YNFKEQ in the germline V gene. The CDR3 region has the DNA TGTGCCAGCAGCCAAGACCTTTCTAGCGGGAGCGAGACCCAGTACTTC. It translates to CASSQDLSSGSETQYF.

The V and J genes are TRBV28 and TRBJ1-2; the D gene is possibly TRBD1 (5 bases). Trimming left V 6 bases short and J 8 bases short, with 16 bases between. This CDR3 is built from 13 residues. Germline lookup yields CDR1 MDHEN and CDR2 SYDVKM. CDR3: CASRPTGPGGYTF. In nucleotides, the CDR3 is TGTGCCAGCAGACCAACGGGACCGGGAGGCTACACCTTC.

Only a few counts were recorded for this clonotype. The V call is TRBV24-1, the J call TRBJ2-7, with a weak D call TRBD1 (5 bases). Germline V gene data show CDR1 as KGHDR and CDR2 as SFDVKD. The CDR3 is 12 amino acids. Trimming stripped 12 bases from V and 4 bases from J, with 15 bases between. CDR3 residues: CAVASRDYEQYF. CDR3 in DNA: TGTGCCGTCGCGTCCAGGGATTACGAGCAGTACTTC.

V usage is TRBV6-5 and J usage is TRBJ2-1, with D perhaps matching TRBD1 (6 bases). The V gene's germline CDR1 is MNHEY and CDR2 SVGAGI. This CDR3 has 14 amino acids. The V end lost 4 bases, the J end lost 7 bases, and 14 bases lay between the germline ends. The CDR3, as DNA: TGTGCCAGCAGTTCGGACAGCTTCCGAAATGAGCAGTTCTTC. Translated: CASSSDSFRNEQFF.

This clonotype was seen only a few times. The chain has TRBV3-1 and TRBJ1-5; perhaps TRBD1 as D (6 bases). The CDR3 is 14 residues long. Trimming cost V 7 bases and J 8 bases, with 18 bases left between them. The V gene's germline CDR1 is LGHDT and CDR2 YNNKEL (reference sequence). For the CDR3, the DNA is TGTGCCAGCAACACACAGGGCCCGAGGAAGCCCCAGCATTTT. Residues: CASNTQGPRKPQHF.

Only a few counts were recorded for this clonotype. V gene TRBV7-9 combines with J gene TRBJ2-5; 7 bases align to TRBD1. The J call is doubtful: the DNA matches TRBJ2-7 better. The CDR3 contains 15 residues. Germline V gives CDR1 SEHNR, CDR2 FQNEAQ (reference sequence). The CDR3 sequence: CASSHVTGVTYEQYF. The CDR3 DNA follows: TGTGCCAGCAGCCATGTAACAGGGGTCACCTACGAGCAGTACTTC.

The rearrangement uses TRBV30 and TRBJ2-1; perhaps TRBD1 as D (5 bases). V lost 0 bases and J lost 6, with 6 bases in between. CDR3 size: 12 residues. Per germline, CDR1 GTSNPN and CDR2 SVGIG (reference sequence). The CDR3 DNA reads as TGTGCCTGGAGTGTAACAGGCAATGAGCAGTTCTTC. This sequence encodes CAWSVTGNEQFF. Complete variable domain (other parts from reference TRBV30 and TRBJ2-1): SQTIHQWPATLVQPVGSPLSLECTVEGTSNPNLYWYRQAAGRGLQLLFYSVGIGQISSEVPQNLSASRPQDRQFILSSKKLLLSDSGFYLCAWSVTGNEQFFGPGTRLTVL.

CDR3 protein: CAWGQTSYEQYF. The CDR3 nucleotides are TGTGCCTGGGGACAGACCTCCTACGAGCAGTACTTC. This chain connects TRBV30 to TRBJ2-7, with a weak D call TRBD1 (6 bases). The CDR3 has 12 residues. Germline CDR1 and CDR2: GTSNPN and SVGIG (reference sequence). The V gene lost 5 bases and the J gene lost 0 bases, with 8 bases spanning the gap.

The gene calls are TRBV2 and TRBJ1-1; 7 bases fit TRBD1. Looked up from germline, CDR1 is SNHLY and CDR2 is FYNNEI. Losses at the gene ends were 7 bases for V and 4 bases for J; bases not matched to a gene: 3. This CDR3 has 12 residues. In DNA, the CDR3 is TGTGCCAGCACGACAGGGATCACTGAAGCTTTCTTT. This gives the protein CASTTGITEAFF.

The J gene is TRBJ2-3, the V gene TRBV6-5; D tentatively reads TRBD1 or TRBD2 (5 bases each). Germline values: CDR1 MNHEY, CDR2 SVGAGI. The CDR3 runs to 18 residues. The V end was cut by 0 bases, the J end by 0 bases, with 16 bases between. The CDR3 nucleotides are TGTGCCAGCAGTTACTCGGTCCTAGGGACGCATAGCACAGATACGCAGTATTTT. Its protein is CASSYSVLGTHSTDTQYF.

The chain has TRBV5-1 and TRBJ2-1; 9 nucleotides line up with TRBD1. Looked up from germline, CDR1 is SGHRS and CDR2 is YFSETQ. CDR3 length equals 16 residues. With V trimmed by 0 bases and J by 4 bases, 5 bases remained unmatched. CDR3 residues: CASSLVGTGSYNEQFF. CDR3 sequence (DNA): TGCGCCAGCAGCTTGGTAGGGACAGGGTCATACAATGAGCAGTTCTTC.

The chain employs TRBV4-3 and TRBJ1-2, with TRBD1 as a possible D gene (6 bases). V gave up 0 bases and J gave up 7 bases, with 12 bases separating them. The CDR3 contains 14 residues. Germline lookup yields CDR1 LGHNA and CDR2 YSLEER. The CDR3 protein is CASSQDQGLSGYTF. The CDR3 coding sequence is TGCGCCAGCAGCCAAGACCAGGGGTTGAGTGGCTACACCTTC.

In this sample, this clonotype turned up a few times. This chain joins TRBV24-1 and TRBJ2-1, with 10 bases fitting TRBD2. Trimming took 3 bases from V and 3 from J; bases not matched to a gene: 4. Germline-derived CDR1 and CDR2 are KGHDR and SFDVKD. The CDR3 has 16 residues. The DNA of the CDR3 is TGTGCCACCAGTGATCCCCGGACTAGCGGCTACAATGAGCAGTTCTTC. This translates into CATSDPRTSGYNEQFF.

This sequence joins TRBV12-3 or TRBV12-4 and TRBJ1-2; perhaps TRBD1 as D (6 bases). This CDR3 is built from 12 residues. V was clipped by 6 bases and J by 3 bases, with 8 bases between them. CDR3 DNA: TGTGCCAGCAGCGGACAGCACTATGGCTACACCTTC. It codes for CASSGQHYGYTF.

This clonotype was counted many times. The chain joins TRBV16 to TRBJ1-2; possibly TRBD1 for D (5 bases). V gave up 0 bases and J gave up 3 bases, with 14 bases separating them. The CDR3 has 16 residues. In germline, CDR1 is KGHSY, CDR2 FQNENV. The CDR3 loop is CASSQSGMTAYYGYTF. CDR3 bases: TGTGCCAGCAGCCAATCAGGGATGACAGCGTACTATGGCTACACCTTC.

The chain couples TRBV5-6 to TRBJ2-7; 8 nucleotides align to TRBD1. Germline V gene sequence: CDR1 SGHDT, CDR2 YYEEEE. The ends lost 4 bases at V and 0 bases at J; junction bases unmatched: 12. The CDR3 length is 17 residues. This CDR3 reads CASSPLTGALGSYEQYF. The CDR3 DNA reads as TGTGCCAGCAGCCCCCTGACAGGGGCGCTCGGCTCCTACGAGCAGTACTTC.

This clonotype was seen more than once but under ten times. V and J are TRBV12-3 or TRBV12-4 and TRBJ1-2, with TRBD1 matching over 8 bases. Trimming cost V 4 bases and J 6 bases; bases outside gene matches: 7. The CDR3 has 14 residues. CDR3 region: CASSSQTGVDGYTF. The CDR3 nucleotides are TGTGCCAGCAGTTCCCAGACAGGGGTGGATGGCTACACCTTC.

This rearrangement joins TRBV12-3 or TRBV12-4 to TRBJ1-2; D gene uncertain. This CDR3 has 13 residues. Trimming removed 5 bases from V and 6 bases from J, with 13 bases in between. CDR3 sequence: CASSRAPIDGYTF. The DNA for the CDR3 is TGTGCCAGCAGTCGGGCCCCAATTGATGGCTACACCTTC.

This clonotype turned up a few times. The chain combines TRBV5-1 with TRBJ1-2, with D unclear. This CDR3 has 12 amino acids. V shed 4 bases and J shed 4 bases, with 8 bases lying between them. The germline CDR1 and CDR2 sequences are SGHRS and YFSETQ. CDR3 sequence: CASSKDIYGYTF. The CDR3 nucleotides read TGCGCCAGCAGCAAAGACATCTATGGCTACACCTTC.

The rearrangement links TRBV18 to TRBJ1-1, with TRBD1 identical over 7 bases. Germline values: CDR1 KGHSH, CDR2 LQKENI. V shed 11 bases and J 3 bases; nucleotides not matched to a gene: 9. CDR3 length equals 13 residues. The CDR3 DNA is TGTGCCGGTCAGACAGGGTTGGACACTGAAGCTTTCTTT. Protein: CAGQTGLDTEAFF.

The sample holds a few counts of this clonotype. This rearrangement joins TRBV20-1 to TRBJ2-7; 7 bases are a match to TRBD1. After removal of 0 bases from V and 1 base from J, the junction contained 15 bases not matched to a gene. From germline, CDR1 is DFQATT and CDR2 SNEGSKA (reference sequence). The CDR3 consists of 18 residues. The CDR3 nucleotides read TGCAGTGCTAGAGACCCCGGCCCGACAGGGCTCTCTTCCTACGAGCAGTACTTC. The encoded protein is CSARDPGPTGLSSYEQYF.